A single sample is the source of the 15 T cell receptor beta chains below, sequenced in a study of blood T cells in healthy people across ages. With a J-beta primer mix and a sample-barcoded 5' primer, a second PCR ran about 7 to 11 cycles. TCRdb re-analysed the 5' RACE reads in MiXCR, keeping a single row per CDR3 protein. In the table there are about 1.6 million distinct CDR3 sequences, about 32% of which are singletons. Source material: blood. The receptor set was obtained from a woman aged 25 to 39 in good health.

This clonotype was observed a handful of times. The V call is TRBV20-1, the J call TRBJ2-1; D gene unclear. This CDR3 has 16 residues. V was pared by 7 bases and J by 7 bases, with 26 bases between. Germline assignment: CDR1 DFQATT and CDR2 SNEGSKA (reference sequence). CDR3: CSVRPALLPFRNEQFF. The CDR3 DNA is TGCAGTGTTCGCCCCGCGCTCTTACCTTTTAGGAATGAGCAGTTCTTC.

This chain uses TRBV24-1 with TRBJ1-2; the match to TRBD1 covers 8 bases. The junction had 7 bases not matched to a gene; V was cut back by 5 bases and J by 3 bases. Germline V CDR1 and CDR2: KGHDR, SFDVKD. The CDR3 runs 15 residues. CDR3 in amino acids: CATSGPGTGDYGYTF. For the CDR3, the DNA is TGTGCCACCAGTGGCCCCGGGACAGGAGACTATGGCTACACCTTC.

About this clonotype itself: Relative to the germline gene, one junction end is altered; a read error may explain this. The V gene is TRBV7-9, the J gene TRBJ2-7; no clear D. This CDR3 has 14 residues. Germline values: CDR1 SEHNR, CDR2 FQNEAQ (reference sequence). CDR3 DNA sequence: TGTGCCAACAGCTTCCCGGCTAGAGCCTACGAGCAGTACTTC. Its protein is CANSFPARAYEQYF.

This chain uses TRBV6-6 with TRBJ1-2; 12 nucleotides align to TRBD1. V was pared by 6 bases and J by 8 bases, with 13 bases of the junction left unmatched. Germline lookup yields CDR1 MNHNY and CDR2 SVGAGI (reference sequence). This CDR3 is built from 16 residues. In nucleotides, the CDR3 is TGTGCCAGCAGACGACCCGGGACAGGGGGCCTGGAGGGCTACACCTTC. Translation gives CASRRPGTGGLEGYTF.

This clonotype was detected a few times. The chain couples TRBV6-6 to TRBJ1-6; the match to TRBD1 covers 7 bases. This CDR3 is built from 15 residues. With 5 bases clipped from V and 7 bases from J, the junction kept 8 bases outside the gene matches. The germline V gene encodes CDR1 MNHNY and CDR2 SVGAGI (reference sequence). CDR3 sequence reads: CASSRNTGANSPLHF. The CDR3 region has the DNA TGTGCCAGCAGTCGGAATACAGGGGCGAATTCACCCCTCCACTTT.

The J gene is TRBJ2-7, the V gene TRBV6-1; no firm D call. Trimming shortened V by 7 bases and J by 2 bases, and 15 bases separated the two germline ends. The CDR3 spans 14 residues. Germline V CDR1 and CDR2: MNHNS, SASEGT. The CDR3 DNA reads as TGTGCCAGCACCCTGAGTCTGGCAGCCTACGAGCAGTACTTC. Its translation: CASTLSLAAYEQYF.

As concerns this clonotype: A much larger clone lies a single base off, so this may be a read error. The rearrangement links TRBV4-1 to TRBJ2-1; 10 nucleotides align to TRBD2. Germline V lookup: CDR1 MGHRA, CDR2 YSYEKL. The CDR3 has 16 amino acids. CDR3 bases: TGCGCCAGCAGCCACCTAGCGGGAGTTGCCTACAATGAGCGGTTCTTC. This gives the protein CASSHLAGVAYNERFF.

This clonotype was detected many times. The V gene is TRBV7-9, the J gene TRBJ2-5; TRBD2 matches 8 bases. In germline, CDR1 is SEHNR, CDR2 FQNEAQ (reference sequence). The CDR3 is made up of 15 amino acids. After removal of 5 bases from V and 2 bases from J, the junction contained 7 bases not matched to a gene. Written as DNA, the CDR3 is TGTGCCAGCAGCCCCGTACCGGGGGGGCAAGAGACCCAGTACTTC. This encodes CASSPVPGGQETQYF. Full variable domain (remainder filled in from reference TRBV7-9 and TRBJ2-5): DTGVSQNPRHKITKRGQNVTFRCDPISEHNRLYWYRQTLGQGPEFLTYFQNEAQLEKSRLLSDRFSAERPKGSFSTLEIQRTEQGDSAMYLCASSPVPGGQETQYFGPGTRLLVL.

Only a few counts were recorded for this clonotype. The rearrangement links TRBV30 to TRBJ2-7; D is tentatively TRBD1 or TRBD2 (5 bases each). The CDR3 has 15 residues. Deletions cut 3 bases from V and 3 bases from J, with 18 bases between. Germline loops: CDR1 GTSNPN, CDR2 SVGIG (reference sequence). The CDR3 protein is CAWRERAGANYEQYF. The CDR3 nucleotides read TGTGCCTGGAGGGAGAGGGCCGGGGCCAACTACGAGCAGTACTTC.

The V and J genes are TRBV11-1 and TRBJ2-7, with D possibly matching TRBD2 (6 bases). Germline values: CDR1 SGHAT, CDR2 FQDESV (reference sequence). This CDR3 contains 15 residues. V gave up 0 bases and J gave up 6 bases, with 15 bases separating them. In nucleotides, the CDR3 is TGTGCCAGCAGCTTAGCTCTTGGAGGGGTCGCCGAGCAGTACTTC. Amino acid sequence: CASSLALGGVAEQYF.

With respect to this clonotype: Given a much more abundant clone one base away, this may be a read error. DNA for the CDR3: TGTGCCAGCAGCTTAGCTTTGGTCAGTGAGCAGTTCTTC. Its protein product is CASSLALVSEQFF. The V and J genes are TRBV7-9 and TRBJ2-1; D call uncertain. CDR1 and CDR2 (germline): SEHNR, FQNEAQ (reference sequence). This CDR3 region has 13 residues. The V gene lost 0 bases and the J gene lost 9 bases, with 9 bases spanning the gap.

This chain uses TRBV6-2 or TRBV6-3 with TRBJ2-2; 8 positions agree with TRBD1. CDR1 and CDR2 (germline): MNHEY, SVGEGT. The CDR3 extends over 15 amino acids. J gave up 3 bases and V 6 bases, and 6 bases lay outside the gene matches. The CDR3 here is CASSLQGVDTGELFF. The CDR3, as DNA: TGTGCCAGCAGCCTACAGGGGGTGGACACCGGGGAGCTGTTTTTT.

This clonotype occurred a few times. The rearrangement uses TRBV27 and TRBJ2-7; TRBD2 might be the D (6 bases). This CDR3 comprises 17 residues. CDR1 MNHEY and CDR2 SMNVEV come from the germline V gene (reference sequence). V dropped 1 base and J dropped 6 bases, with 22 bases sitting between them. The CDR3 DNA is TGTGCCAGCAGTTTATGGGGAGCGAGGGAGGAGGCTCGCGAGCAGTACTTC. This gives the protein CASSLWGAREEAREQYF.

This clonotype was counted only a few times. The gene calls are TRBV7-8 and TRBJ1-4, with a possible D match to TRBD1 (6 bases). V lost 1 base, J lost 8 bases, and 8 bases lay in between. This CDR3 region has 13 residues. Germline V gives CDR1 SGHVS, CDR2 FQNEAQ. The CDR3 DNA reads TGTGCCAGCAGCTTAGTGCAGGGGGAAAAACTGTTTTTT. Translation: CASSLVQGEKLFF.

Points on this clonotype: A read error is possible here, since a much larger clone lies one base away. The chain carries TRBV12-3 or TRBV12-4 and TRBJ2-5; 9 bases agree with TRBD1. J lost 2 bases, V lost 6 bases, and 10 bases had no gene match. CDR3 size: 16 residues. CDR3 coding DNA: TGTGCCAGCAGCCCAGGGGGACAGGGCCGTCAAGAGACCCAGTACTTC. It encodes CASSPGGQGRQETQYF.